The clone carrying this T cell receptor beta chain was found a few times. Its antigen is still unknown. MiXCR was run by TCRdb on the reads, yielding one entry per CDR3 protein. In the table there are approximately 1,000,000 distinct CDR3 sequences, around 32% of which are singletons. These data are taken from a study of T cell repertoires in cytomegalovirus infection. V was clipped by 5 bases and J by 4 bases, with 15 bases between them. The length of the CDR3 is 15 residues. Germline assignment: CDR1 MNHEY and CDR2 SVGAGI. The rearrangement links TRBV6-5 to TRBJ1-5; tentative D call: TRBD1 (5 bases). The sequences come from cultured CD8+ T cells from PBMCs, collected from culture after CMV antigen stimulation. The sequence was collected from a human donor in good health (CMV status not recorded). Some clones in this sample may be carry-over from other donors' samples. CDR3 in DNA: TGTGCCAGCAGTGAAGACGGGACTGTGAATCAGCCCCAGCATTTT. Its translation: CASSEDGTVNQPQHF.